The rows below give T cell receptor beta chains drawn from one sample of a study of blood T cell repertoires in COVID-19. TCRdb's copy holds only in-frame clones and misses some; the assay was immunoSEQ multiplex PCR. The sample consists of 170,000 or so clones, roughly nine tenths of them appearing once. Sequencing input: PBMCs or T cells enriched from blood (not recorded which). The receptor set was obtained from a woman aged 45-59 years who had recovered from COVID-19. The CDR3 runs from the conserved cysteine through the conserved F or W. A D gene is named only where the DNA matches it firmly. Clone size is not always given. Where it is, it says once, few, many or a class for expanded clones.

TGTGCCAGCAGCCCCGGGACAGGGGGGGAGACCCAGTACTTC CASSPGTGGETQYF TRBJ2-5 TRBD1 . TRBV5-4
TGTGCCAGCTCACCGGGACTGGACTTTCAAGAGACCCAGTACTTC CASSPGLDFQETQYF TRBJ2-5 . . TRBV18
TGTGCCAGCAGTTACGTGACTAGCGGGAGCGAGCAGTACTTC CASSYVTSGSEQYF TRBJ2-7 TRBD2 . TRBV6-2/TRBV6-3
TGTGCCAGCAGCTTAATGCAGCGGGCTTACGAGCAGTACTTC CASSLMQRAYEQYF TRBJ2-7 . . TRBV7-2
TGTGCCAGCAGCTCAAGGAGTATCGCTTCCTACGAGCAGTACTTC CASSSRSIASYEQYF TRBJ2-7 . . TRBV7-2
TGTGCCAGCAGCGCTGGACAGGCTACCTACGAGCAGTACTTC CASSAGQATYEQYF TRBJ2-7 TRBD1 . TRBV9
TGTGCCATCAGTGAGTCGAGGGGGCCCTCGACCTACGAGCAGTACTTC CAISESRGPSTYEQYF TRBJ2-7 TRBD1 . TRBV10-3
TGCGCCAGCAGCCAATATGGACAGGGGCAGTATTCACCCCTCCACTTT CASSQYGQGQYSPLHF TRBJ1-6 TRBD1 . TRBV4-1
TGTGCCAGCAGCTTTTTGGCAGGGGGGCCCAATGAGCAGTTCTTC CASSFLAGGPNEQFF TRBJ2-1 . many TRBV5-8
TGTGCCAGCAGCAGATCTAGCGGGGAGCTGTTTTTT CASSRSSGELFF TRBJ2-2 . . TRBV6-5
TGTGCCAGCAGCGGGGCCGGGACAGGGGGGGACGAGCAGTACTTC CASSGAGTGGDEQYF TRBJ2-7 TRBD1 . TRBV7-2
TGTGCCAGCAGCCGCGGACTAGCTGTAGATGAGCAGTTCTTC CASSRGLAVDEQFF TRBJ2-1 TRBD2 few TRBV11-2
TGCGCCAGCAAGGGAGCGGACGACACCGGGGAGCTGTTTTTT CASKGADDTGELFF TRBJ2-2 . few TRBV4-3
TGTGCCAGCAGTTTATTCGGGGCCGGGGAGCTGTTTTTT CASSLFGAGELFF TRBJ2-2 . once TRBV28
TGTGCCAGCAGCTTAGAGGGACATAACACCGGGGAGCTGTTTTTT CASSLEGHNTGELFF TRBJ2-2 . . TRBV7-2
TGTGCCAGCAGTCCGGGACTAGCGGGAGGGTACGAGCAGTACTTC CASSPGLAGGYEQYF TRBJ2-7 TRBD2 . TRBV28
TGCGCCAGCAGCTCCACTAGCGGGCCATCTAATGAGCAGTTCTTC CASSSTSGPSNEQFF TRBJ2-1 TRBD2 . TRBV5-1
TGTGCCAGTAGTATCAGCGGATACGAGCAGTACTTC CASSISGYEQYF TRBJ2-7 . . TRBV19
TGTGCCAGCAGCTTGTCTACAGGGAAATCTCAGCCCCAGCATTTT CASSLSTGKSQPQHF TRBJ1-5 . . TRBV5-5
TGTGCCTGGAGACTAGCGGGAGGGGGAGATACGCAGTATTTT CAWRLAGGGDTQYF TRBJ2-3 TRBD2 . TRBV30
TGTGCCAGCAGCTTGGGTCCAGGCACAGATACGCAGTATTTT CASSLGPGTDTQYF TRBJ2-3 . . TRBV5-5
TGTGCCAGCAGACTCGGACTGGTGAACACTGAAGCTTTCTTT CASRLGLVNTEAFF TRBJ1-1 . . TRBV11-3
TGTGCCAGCAGCTTGGTGGGGGCCCCAGATACGCAGTATTTT CASSLVGAPDTQYF TRBJ2-3 . . TRBV5-6
TGTGCCAGCAGCTTCGAGCACGAGCAGTACTTC CASSFEHEQYF TRBJ2-7 . . TRBV7-9
TGTGCCAGCAGCCGCGGGGCGGTTGAAAAACTGTTTTTT CASSRGAVEKLFF TRBJ1-4 . . TRBV7-2
TGCAGCGTTGAGGCAGGGGGCGGCTATGGCTACACCTTC CSVEAGGGYGYTF TRBJ1-2 TRBD1 . TRBV29-1
TGTGCCAGCAGCTTAGCAGAGCAGCCCCAGCATTTT CASSLAEQPQHF TRBJ1-5 . . TRBV7-9
TGTGCCAGTAGTACTAGGACAGGGGTAAATCAGCCCCAGCATTTT CASSTRTGVNQPQHF TRBJ1-5 TRBD1 once TRBV19
TGTGCCAGCACCTCAGGGTTACAGGAGCTGTTTTTT CASTSGLQELFF TRBJ2-2 . . TRBV12-3/TRBV12-4
TGTGCCAGCAGTTTGTTAAGCCTAGCGGTACCCACCGGGGAGCTGTTTTTT CASSLLSLAVPTGELFF TRBJ2-2 TRBD2 . TRBV5-4
TGTGCCAGCAGTTACTTTAGGGGGCGCGGTGCCTATGGCTACACCTTC CASSYFRGRGAYGYTF TRBJ1-2 TRBD1 . TRBV6-5
TGTGCCAGCTCACTGTGGACTAGCGTATCCTCCTACGAGCAGTACTTC CASSLWTSVSSYEQYF TRBJ2-7 TRBD2 once TRBV18
TGTGCCAGCAGTTACTCGGAGGCGGGCTCTGGAAACACCATATATTTT CASSYSEAGSGNTIYF TRBJ1-3 . . TRBV6-6
TGTGCCTGGACGCAAGGGGCAACTAATGAAAAACTGTTTTTT CAWTQGATNEKLFF TRBJ1-4 . . TRBV30
TGTGCCAGCAGTGCCACGGGACAGGGTAGCAATCAGCCCCAGCATTTT CASSATGQGSNQPQHF TRBJ1-5 TRBD1 . TRBV28
TGTGCCAGCAGCCCCAGGGAAGAAGCTTTCTTT CASSPREEAFF TRBJ1-1 . . TRBV11-3